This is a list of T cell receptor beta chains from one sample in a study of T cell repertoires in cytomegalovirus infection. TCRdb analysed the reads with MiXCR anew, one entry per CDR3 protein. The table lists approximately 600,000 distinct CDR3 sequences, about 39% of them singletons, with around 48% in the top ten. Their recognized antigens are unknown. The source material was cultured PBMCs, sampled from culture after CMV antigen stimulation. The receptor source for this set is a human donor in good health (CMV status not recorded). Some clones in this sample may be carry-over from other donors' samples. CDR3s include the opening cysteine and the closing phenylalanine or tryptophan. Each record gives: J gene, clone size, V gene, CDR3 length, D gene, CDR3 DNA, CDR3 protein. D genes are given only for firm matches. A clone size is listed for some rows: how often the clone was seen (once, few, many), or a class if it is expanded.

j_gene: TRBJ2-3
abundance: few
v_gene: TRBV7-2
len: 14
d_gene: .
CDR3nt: TGTGCCAGCAAGGTGGACGGAAGCACAGATACGCAGTATTTT
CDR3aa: CASKVDGSTDTQYF

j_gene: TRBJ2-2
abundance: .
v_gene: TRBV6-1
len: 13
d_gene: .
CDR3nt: TGTGCCAGCAGGACTCCGCCGGGGGGGGAGCTGTTTTTT
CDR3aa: CASRTPPGGELFF

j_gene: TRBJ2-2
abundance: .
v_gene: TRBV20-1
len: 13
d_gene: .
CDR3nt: TGCAGTGCTAGCCCAGGGTGGACCGGGGAGCTGTTTTTT
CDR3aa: CSASPGWTGELFF

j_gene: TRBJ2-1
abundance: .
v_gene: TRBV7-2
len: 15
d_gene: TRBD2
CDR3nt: TGTGCCAGCAGTTCCGGGACTAGCGGGATGAGGGAGCAGTTCTTC
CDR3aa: CASSSGTSGMREQFF

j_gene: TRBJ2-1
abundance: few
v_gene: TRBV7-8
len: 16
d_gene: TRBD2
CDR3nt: TGTGCCAGCAGCACCCCGGGTAGCGGGAGATACAATGAGCAGTTCTTC
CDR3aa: CASSTPGSGRYNEQFF

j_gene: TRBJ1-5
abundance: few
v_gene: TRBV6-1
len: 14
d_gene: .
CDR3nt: TGTGCCAGCAGAGGGACCCTGAGGTCTCAGCCCCAGCATTTT
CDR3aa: CASRGTLRSQPQHF

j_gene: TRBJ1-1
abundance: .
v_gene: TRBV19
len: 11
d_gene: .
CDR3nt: TGTGCCAGTAGTGCCGACACTGAAGCTTTCTTT
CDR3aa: CASSADTEAFF

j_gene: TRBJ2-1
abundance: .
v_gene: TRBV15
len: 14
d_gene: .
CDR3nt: TGTGCCACCAGCAGTGGTCGCTCCCACAATGAGCAGTTCTTC
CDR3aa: CATSSGRSHNEQFF

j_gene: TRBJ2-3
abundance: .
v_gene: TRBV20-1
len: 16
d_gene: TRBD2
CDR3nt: TGCAGTGCTCACGGGACTAGCGGGAGGGACACAGATACGCAGTATTTT
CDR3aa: CSAHGTSGRDTDTQYF

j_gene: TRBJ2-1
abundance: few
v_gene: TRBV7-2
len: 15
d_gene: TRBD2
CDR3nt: TGTGCCAGCATCAAGACTAGCGCGGGGGCGGATGAGCAGTTCTTC
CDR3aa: CASIKTSAGADEQFF

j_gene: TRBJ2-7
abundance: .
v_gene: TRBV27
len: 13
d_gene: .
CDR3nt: TGTGCCAGCAGTCTCATTGATACCTACGAGCAGTACTTC
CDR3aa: CASSLIDTYEQYF

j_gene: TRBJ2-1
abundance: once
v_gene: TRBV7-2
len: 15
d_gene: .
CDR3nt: TGTGCCAGCACCACCGTCGGGGGGCCCTACAATGAGCAGTTCTTC
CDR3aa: CASTTVGGPYNEQFF

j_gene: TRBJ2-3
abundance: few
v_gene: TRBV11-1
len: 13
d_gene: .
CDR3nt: TGTGCCAGCAGCTTAGCCGAGGCAGATACGCAGTATTTT
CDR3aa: CASSLAEADTQYF

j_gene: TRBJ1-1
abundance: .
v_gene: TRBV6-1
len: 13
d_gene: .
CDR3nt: TGTGCCAATAGCCGGGAAAGGAACACTGAAGCTTTCTTT
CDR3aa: CANSRERNTEAFF

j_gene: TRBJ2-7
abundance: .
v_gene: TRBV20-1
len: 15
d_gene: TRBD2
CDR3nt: TGCAGTGCTAGATCCCCTGCGGGGGGCTCCTACGAGCAGTACTTC
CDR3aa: CSARSPAGGSYEQYF

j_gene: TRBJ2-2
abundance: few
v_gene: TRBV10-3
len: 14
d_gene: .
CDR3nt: TGTGCCATCAGCGATAACAGGGTAACCGGGGAGCTGTTTTTT
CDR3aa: CAISDNRVTGELFF

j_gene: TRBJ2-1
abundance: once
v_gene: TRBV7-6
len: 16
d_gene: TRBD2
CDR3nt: TGTGCCAGCAGCTCGAAGACTAGCGGGGTATACAATGAGCAGTTCTTC
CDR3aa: CASSSKTSGVYNEQFF

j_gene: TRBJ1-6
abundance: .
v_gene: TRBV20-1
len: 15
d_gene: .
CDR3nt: TGCAGTGCTACCCCAGTGGGTCAATATAATTCACCCCTCCACTTT
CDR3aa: CSATPVGQYNSPLHF

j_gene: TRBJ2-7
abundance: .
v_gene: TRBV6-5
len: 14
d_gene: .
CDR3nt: TGTGCCAGCAAAAAGGGACTCCAAGTCCACGAGCAGTACTTC
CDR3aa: CASKKGLQVHEQYF

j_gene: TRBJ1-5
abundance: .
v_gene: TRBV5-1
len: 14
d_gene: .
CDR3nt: TGCGCCAGCAGCGCCAGGGGAGGAGGGCAGCCCCAGCATTTT
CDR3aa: CASSARGGGQPQHF

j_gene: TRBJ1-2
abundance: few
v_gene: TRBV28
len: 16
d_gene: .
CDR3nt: TGTGCCAGCAGTTTATTGCTACAGGGACCTAACTATGGCTACACCTTC
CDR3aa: CASSLLLQGPNYGYTF

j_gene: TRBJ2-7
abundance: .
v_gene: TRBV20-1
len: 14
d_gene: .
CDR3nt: TGCAGTGCTCGAATCCACGGAATTGCGTACGAGCAGTACTTC
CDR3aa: CSARIHGIAYEQYF

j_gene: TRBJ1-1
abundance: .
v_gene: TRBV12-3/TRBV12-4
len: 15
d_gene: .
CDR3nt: TGTGCCAGCAGTTTACATGAGGGGGACTATGGTGAAGCTTTCTTT
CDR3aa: CASSLHEGDYGEAFF

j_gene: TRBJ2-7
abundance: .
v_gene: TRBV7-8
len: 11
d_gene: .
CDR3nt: TGTGCCAGCTCCAACCTCGACGAGCAGTACTTC
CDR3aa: CASSNLDEQYF

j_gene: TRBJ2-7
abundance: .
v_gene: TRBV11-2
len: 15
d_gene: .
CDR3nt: TGTGCCAGCAGCTTAGTTGACAGCCACTACTACGAGCAGTACTTC
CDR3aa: CASSLVDSHYYEQYF

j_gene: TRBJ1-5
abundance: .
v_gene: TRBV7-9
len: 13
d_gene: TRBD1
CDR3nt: TGTGCCAGCAGCATGCAAACCGGGACAGGGCAGCATTTT
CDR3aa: CASSMQTGTGQHF

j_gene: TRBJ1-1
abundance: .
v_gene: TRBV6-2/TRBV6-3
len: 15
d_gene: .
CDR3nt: TGTGCCAGCAGATCCCCCGGCAGCATGAACACTGAAGCTTTCTTT
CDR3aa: CASRSPGSMNTEAFF

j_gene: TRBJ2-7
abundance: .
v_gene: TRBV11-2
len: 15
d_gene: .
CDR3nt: TGTGCCAGCAGCTTAGATCGGGGAGTTACCTACGAGCAGTACTTC
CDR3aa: CASSLDRGVTYEQYF

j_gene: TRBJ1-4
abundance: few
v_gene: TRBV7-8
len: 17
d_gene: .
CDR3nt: TGTGCCAGCAGCGCAGAACGCGGGACAAATCGGAATGAAAAACTGTTTTTT
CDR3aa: CASSAERGTNRNEKLFF

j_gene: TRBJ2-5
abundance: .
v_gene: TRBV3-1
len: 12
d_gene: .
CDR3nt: TGTGCCAGCAGCCAAGATCTTCGGACCCAGTACTTC
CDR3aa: CASSQDLRTQYF

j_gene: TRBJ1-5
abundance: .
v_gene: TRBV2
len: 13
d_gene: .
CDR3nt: TGTGCCAGCAGTGAAGGCAATGATCAGCCCCAGCATTTT
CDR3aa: CASSEGNDQPQHF

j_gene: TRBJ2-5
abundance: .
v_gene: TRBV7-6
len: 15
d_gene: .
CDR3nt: TGTGCCAGCACCGAACAGTGGCAAGCCCAAGAGACCCAGTACTTC
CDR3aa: CASTEQWQAQETQYF

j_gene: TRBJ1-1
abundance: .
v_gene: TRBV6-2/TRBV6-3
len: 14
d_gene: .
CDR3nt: TGTGCCAGCAGCCGAGGATTAATGAACACTGAAGCTTTCTTT
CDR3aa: CASSRGLMNTEAFF